The subject of this entry is one T cell receptor (beta chain). PCR involved 60 Vbeta and 13 Jbeta primers. Using immunoSEQ multiplex PCR, the repertoire was profiled, and TCRdb retains in-frame clones only, with some absent. Of about 67,000 clones in the sample, about 82% were seen once. This sample was included in a study of cytomegalovirus exposure and HLA in healthy donors. The receptor was derived from a woman in her twenties or thirties in good health and CMV-seronegative. Material for sequencing was PBMCs.

This CDR3 reads CASRPDRGRAGALFF. Here the CDR3 DNA reads TGTGCCAGCAGACCAGACAGGGGGCGAGCGGGTGCACTGTTTTTT. V and J are TRBV6-5 and TRBJ1-4; 10 bases fit TRBD1. Germline assignment: CDR1 MNHEY and CDR2 SVGAGI. J lost 13 bases, V lost 6 bases, and 14 bases had no gene match. CDR3 length: 15 amino acids.